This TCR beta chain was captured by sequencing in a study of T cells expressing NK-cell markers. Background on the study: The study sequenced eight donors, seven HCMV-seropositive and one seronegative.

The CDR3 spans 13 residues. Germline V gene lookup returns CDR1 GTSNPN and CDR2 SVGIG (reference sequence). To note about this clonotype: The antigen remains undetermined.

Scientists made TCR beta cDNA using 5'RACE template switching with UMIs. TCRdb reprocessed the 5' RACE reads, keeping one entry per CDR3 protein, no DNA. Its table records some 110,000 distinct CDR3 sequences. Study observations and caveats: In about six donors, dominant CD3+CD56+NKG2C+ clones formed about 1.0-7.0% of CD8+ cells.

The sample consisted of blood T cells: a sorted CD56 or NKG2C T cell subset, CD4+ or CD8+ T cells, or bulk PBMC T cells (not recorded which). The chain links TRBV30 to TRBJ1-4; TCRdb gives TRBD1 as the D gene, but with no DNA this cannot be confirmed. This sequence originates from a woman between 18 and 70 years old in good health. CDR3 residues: CAWSVQGGEKLFF. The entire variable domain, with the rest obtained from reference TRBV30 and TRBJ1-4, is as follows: SQTIHQWPATLVQPVGSPLSLECTVEGTSNPNLYWYRQAAGRGLQLLFYSVGIGQISSEVPQNLSASRPQDRQFILSSKKLLLSDSGFYLCAWSVQGGEKLFFGSGTQLSVL.